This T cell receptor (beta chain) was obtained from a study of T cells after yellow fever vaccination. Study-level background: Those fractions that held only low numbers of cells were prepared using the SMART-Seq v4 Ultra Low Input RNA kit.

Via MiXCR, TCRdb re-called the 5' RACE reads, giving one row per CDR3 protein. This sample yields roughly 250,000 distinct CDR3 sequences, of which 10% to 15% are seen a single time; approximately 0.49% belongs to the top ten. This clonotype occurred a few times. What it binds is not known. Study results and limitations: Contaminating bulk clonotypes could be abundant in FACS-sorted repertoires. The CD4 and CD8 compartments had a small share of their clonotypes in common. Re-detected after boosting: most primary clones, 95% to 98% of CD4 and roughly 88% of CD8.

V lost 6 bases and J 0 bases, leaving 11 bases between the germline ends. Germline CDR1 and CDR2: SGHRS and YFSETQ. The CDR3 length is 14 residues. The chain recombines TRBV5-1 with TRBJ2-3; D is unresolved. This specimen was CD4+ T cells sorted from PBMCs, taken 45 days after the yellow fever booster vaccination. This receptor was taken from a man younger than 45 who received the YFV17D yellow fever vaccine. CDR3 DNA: TGCGCCAGCAAGGGCAGCTCTAGCACAGATACGCAGTATTTT. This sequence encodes CASKGSSSTDTQYF.